Below are 28 T cell receptor beta chains sequenced from a single sample in a study of Graves' ophthalmopathy and Graves' hyperthyroidism. As the template, RNA transcripts were used to amplify TCR beta CDR3 regions. Investigators did first-round RT-PCR with HTBI primers, then second-round multiplex PCR. TCRdb re-derived calls from the multiplex PCR reads in MiXCR, one entry per CDR3 protein. Found here are about 1.1 million distinct CDR3 sequences, about 36% of them singletons; the top ten hold roughly 10%. The source material was peripheral blood or thyroid tissue (not recorded which). All receptors derive from an adult man with Graves' hyperthyroidism.

This clonotype was picked up many times. This chain joins TRBV7-2 and TRBJ2-5; perhaps TRBD2 as D (6 bases). The CDR3 extends over 15 amino acids. The germline V and J ends were trimmed by 1 base and 2 bases, with 11 bases remaining between them. Germline V gene sequence: CDR1 SGHTA, CDR2 FQGNSA. CDR3 sequence: CASSLGGASQETQYF. CDR3 coding DNA: TGTGCCAGCAGCTTAGGCGGGGCGTCACAAGAGACCCAGTACTTC.

The J gene is TRBJ1-1, the V gene TRBV2; D perhaps matches TRBD1 (5 bases). The CDR3 covers 14 residues. CDR1 SNHLY and CDR2 FYNNEI come from the germline V gene. V was pared by 3 bases and J by 4 bases, with 12 bases between. CDR3 sequence: CASSESRVVTEAFF. In DNA form, the CDR3 reads TGTGCCAGCAGTGAGTCCAGGGTAGTCACTGAAGCTTTCTTT.

As concerns this clonotype: The junction differs from germline at one of its ends, possibly a read error. The chain combines TRBV2 with TRBJ1-5; the D is unclear. The CDR3 is 17 amino acids. Germline CDR1 reads SNHLY; CDR2 reads FYNNEI. In DNA form, the CDR3 reads TGTGCCAGCAGTGAACGAGGTAGCGGTTATAGCAATCAGCTCCAGCATTTT. Amino acid sequence: CASSERGSGYSNQLQHF.

This clonotype was counted ten times or more. The chain joins TRBV19 to TRBJ2-2, with TRBD1 identical over 9 bases. J gave up 1 base and V 4 bases, and 1 base lay outside the gene matches. CDR1 is LNHDA, CDR2 SQIVND, per germline (reference sequence). This CDR3 is 15 amino acids long. The CDR3: CASSKTGGNTGELFF. DNA of the CDR3: TGTGCCAGTAGTAAGACAGGGGGGAACACCGGGGAGCTGTTTTTT. The full variable domain, in which reference TRBV19 and TRBJ2-2 provide the parts outside the CDR3, is DGGITQSPKYLFRKEGQNVTLSCEQNLNHDAMYWYRQDPGQGLRLIYYSQIVNDFQKGDIAEGYSVSREKKESFPLTVTSAQKNPTAFYLCASSKTGGNTGELFFGEGSRLTVL.

The sample holds many counts of this clonotype. This chain uses TRBV14 with TRBJ2-7; no clear D. The CDR3 spans 13 residues. Trimming cost V 0 bases and J 3 bases, with 6 bases left between them. Germline-derived CDR1 and CDR2 are SGHDN and FVKESK. The CDR3 DNA is TGTGCCAGCAGCCAAGATCTGATCTACGAGCAGTACTTC. Amino acids: CASSQDLIYEQYF.

This clonotype was observed a single time. A much larger clone is a single base away; this may be a read error. This chain connects TRBV4-1 to TRBJ2-7, with D possibly being TRBD2 (6 bases). The CDR3 loop spans 15 amino acids. Looked up from germline, CDR1 is MGHRA and CDR2 is YSYEKL. V was clipped by 4 bases and J by 1 base, with 14 bases between them. The CDR3 DNA follows: TGCGCCAGCAGCCGAATAGGACTACCGTCCTACGAGCAGTACTTC. Protein: CASSRIGLPSYEQYF.

Comments on this clonotype: One end of the junction is discordant with germline, which a read error may explain. This rearrangement joins TRBV5-4 to TRBJ2-6; weak D call: TRBD2 (7 bases). Germline loops: CDR1 SGHNT, CDR2 YYREEE (reference sequence). CDR3 length: 15 residues. In DNA, the CDR3 is TGTGCCAGCAGAAGAACAGAGGCGGGGGCCAACATCCTGACTTTC. This sequence encodes CASRRTEAGANILTF.

The rearrangement uses TRBV15 and TRBJ2-6; the match to TRBD2 covers 8 bases. Germline trimming cut 0 bases from V and 2 bases from J; bases unmatched to any gene: 3. Germline lookup yields CDR1 LNHNV and CDR2 YYDKDF (reference sequence). The CDR3 runs 17 residues. The DNA for the CDR3 is TGTGCCACCAGCAGAGACCCGGGAGGGCCTGGGGCCAACGTCCTGACTTTC. This codes for CATSRDPGGPGANVLTF.

This clonotype was detected ten times or more. The chain has TRBV7-6 and TRBJ1-3, with D possibly matching TRBD1 (5 bases). V was clipped by 1 base and J by 8 bases, with 9 bases between them. The CDR3 has 13 residues. The germline V gene encodes CDR1 SGHVS and CDR2 FNYEAQ. CDR3 DNA sequence: TGTGCCAGCAGCTTAGAACTGGGGGACACCATATATTTT. As protein: CASSLELGDTIYF.

The chain employs TRBV7-9 and TRBJ2-7; D is possibly TRBD1 (6 bases). The CDR3 is 13 amino acids. Germline CDR1 is SEHNR and CDR2 is FQNEAQ (reference sequence). Written as DNA, the CDR3 is TGTCCCGGCAGCTCCCGACAGGCATACGAGCAGTACTTC. Translated, it gives CPGSSRQAYEQYF.

This chain links TRBV10-2 with TRBJ1-1; D is unclear. The germline V gene has CDR1 WSHSY and CDR2 SAAADI. The V gene lost 4 bases and the J gene lost 1 base, with 10 bases spanning the gap. The CDR3 has 14 residues. DNA of the CDR3: TGCGCCAGCAGTGCTAACTTATGGAACACTGAAGCTTTCTTT. Translated, it gives CASSANLWNTEAFF.

This clonotype was detected ten times or more. The chain employs TRBV7-8 and TRBJ1-6; 7 nucleotides align to TRBD1. The trim removed 5 bases at V and 7 bases at J, leaving 5 bases unmatched. This CDR3 spans 14 amino acids. The germline CDR1 and CDR2 sequences are SGHVS and FQNEAQ. The CDR3 coding sequence is TGTGCCAGCAGCCTAGGGACAGTGAATTCACCCCTCCACTTT. This translates into CASSLGTVNSPLHF. Supplemented by reference TRBV7-8 and TRBJ1-6, the full variable domain reads GAGVSQSPRYKVAKRGQDVALRCDPISGHVSLFWYQQALGQGPEFLTYFQNEAQLDKSGLPSDRFFAERPEGSVSTLKIQRTQQEDSAVYLCASSLGTVNSPLHFGNGTRLTVT.

This clonotype was found many times. The CDR3 loop is CASSFQGDGYTF. CDR3 coding DNA: TGTGCCAGCAGTTTCCAGGGTGATGGCTACACCTTC. The V and J genes are TRBV5-6 and TRBJ1-2; D possibly corresponds to TRBD1 (5 bases). Trimming shortened V by 5 bases and J by 6 bases, and 11 bases separated the two germline ends. This CDR3 has 12 amino acids. The germline V gene has CDR1 SGHDT and CDR2 YYEEEE.

The rearrangement joins TRBV7-2 to TRBJ2-5; D uncertain. The V and J ends lost 5 bases and 9 bases respectively, with 19 bases between them. Germline loops: CDR1 SGHTA, CDR2 FQGNSA. CDR3 length equals 14 residues. This chain's CDR3 is CASSADIAFKPQYF. CDR3 sequence (DNA): TGTGCCAGCAGCGCTGACATTGCGTTTAAGCCCCAGTACTTC.

This clonotype was seen a single time. V is TRBV11-2 and J is TRBJ1-2, with a weak D call TRBD1 (5 bases). Germline V lookup: CDR1 SGHAT, CDR2 FQNNGV. V lost 1 base and J 12 bases, leaving 18 bases between the germline ends. The length of the CDR3 is 14 residues. CDR3 nucleotide sequence: TGTGCCAGCAGCTTAGTATTCGGGTTCCGGGGCGACACCTTC. Translated: CASSLVFGFRGDTF.

This clonotype was recorded many times. The V call is TRBV19, the J call TRBJ1-1; D gene unclear. Germline V gene lookup returns CDR1 LNHDA and CDR2 SQIVND (reference sequence). CDR3 length: 13 amino acids. Between the trimmed V and J ends, which lost 9 bases and 1 base, there was a span of 12 bases. The CDR3 DNA reads as TGTGCCAGCAGTTTCGTGGAGAACACTGAAGCTTTCTTT. Residues: CASSFVENTEAFF.

This clonotype appeared a few times. The chain is built from TRBV7-9 and TRBJ2-7; TRBD1 aligns across 9 bases. Trimming cost V 4 bases and J 3 bases; bases outside gene matches: 7. This CDR3 is 15 amino acids long. Per germline, CDR1 SEHNR and CDR2 FQNEAQ (reference sequence). The chain's CDR3 is CASSSAGTGIYEQYF. CDR3 nucleotides: TGTGCCAGCAGCTCAGCCGGGACAGGGATCTACGAGCAGTACTTC. Full variable domain (missing parts from reference TRBV7-9 and TRBJ2-7): DTGVSQNPRHKITKRGQNVTFRCDPISEHNRLYWYRQTLGQGPEFLTYFQNEAQLEKSRLLSDRFSAERPKGSFSTLEIQRTEQGDSAMYLCASSSAGTGIYEQYFGPGTRLTVT.

This clonotype has a count of ten or more. The chain combines TRBV25-1 with TRBJ2-3, with a weak D call TRBD1 (6 bases). The CDR3 contains 17 residues. The V gene lost 8 bases and the J gene lost 4 bases, with 25 bases spanning the gap. Germline V gene sequence: CDR1 MGHDK, CDR2 SYGVNS. The CDR3: CASEDRREDSWADTQYF. CDR3 in DNA: TGTGCCAGCGAGGACAGAAGGGAAGACTCGTGGGCAGATACGCAGTATTTT.

This clonotype was seen many times. The V and J genes are TRBV29-1 and TRBJ2-5; D remains unclear. The CDR3 runs to 10 residues. Trimming took 2 bases from V and 6 from J, leaving 4 bases between them. The germline CDR1 and CDR2 sequences are SQVTM and ANQGSEA. CDR3 DNA sequence: TGCAGCGTTGAACGGCAGACCCAGTACTTC. This sequence encodes CSVERQTQYF. Variable domain in full (rest from reference TRBV29-1 and TRBJ2-5): SAVISQKPSRDICQRGTSLTIQCQVDSQVTMMFWYRQQPGQSLTLIATANQGSEATYESGFVIDKFPISRPNLTFSTLTVSNMSPEDSSIYLCSVERQTQYFGPGTRLLVL.

This clonotype was counted at least ten times. This chain uses TRBV7-9 with TRBJ2-7, with D perhaps TRBD2 (6 bases). V was pared by 4 bases and J by 3 bases, with 13 bases between. The CDR3 covers 14 residues. CDR1 is SEHNR, CDR2 FQNEAQ, per germline (reference sequence). The CDR3 region is CASSSSGRLYEQYF. CDR3 nucleotide sequence: TGTGCCAGCAGCTCTTCCGGGAGACTCTACGAGCAGTACTTC.

The chain employs TRBV29-1 and TRBJ2-5; D might be TRBD1 or TRBD2, each matching 5 bases. The V end was cut by 8 bases, the J end by 4 bases, with 20 bases between. Germline V gives CDR1 SQVTM, CDR2 ANQGSEA. The CDR3 consists of 14 residues. CDR3 coding DNA: TGCAGCTTGGCGGCCAGTACAGGAGGAGAGACCCAGTACTTC. It codes for CSLAASTGGETQYF.

The sample holds many counts of this clonotype. This rearrangement joins TRBV11-1 to TRBJ2-7, with 9 bases matching TRBD1. The length of the CDR3 is 16 residues. Germline V CDR1 and CDR2: SGHAT, FQDESV (reference sequence). Germline trimming cut 4 bases from V and 2 bases from J; bases unmatched to any gene: 9. The CDR3 reads CASSSNRDRVPYEQYF. The CDR3 coding sequence is TGTGCCAGCAGCTCAAACCGGGACAGGGTTCCCTACGAGCAGTACTTC.

As for this clonotype: In this CDR3 the conserved last residue, phenylalanine or tryptophan, is missing, so a read error is likely. The limits of the CDR3 on the DNA are not certain, so only TCRdb's listed CDR3 is given. The V and J genes are TRBV12-3 or TRBV12-4 and TRBJ1-5; the table's D call TRBD1 went unverified against the DNA. The CDR3 sequence runs 8 residues, both termini included. CDR3 sequence reads: CASSLRGE.

The chain links TRBV4-3 to TRBJ1-5; D might be TRBD1 (5 bases). The germline V gene encodes CDR1 LGHNA and CDR2 YSLEER. The length of the CDR3 is 16 residues. The V end lost 0 bases, the J end lost 5 bases, and 14 bases lay between the germline ends. CDR3 in DNA: TGCGCCAGCAGCCAAGACACCGGGGCAGCAGATCAGCCCCAGCATTTT. It translates to CASSQDTGAADQPQHF.

This clonotype has at least ten counts. The chain carries TRBV2 and TRBJ1-5; D gene ambiguous. Germline lookup yields CDR1 SNHLY and CDR2 FYNNEI. The CDR3 has 14 residues. V lost 6 bases, J lost 6 bases, and 15 bases lay in between. CDR3 DNA sequence: TGTGCCAGCAGATACACGGTCGAGGGTCAGCCCCAGCATTTT. Its translation: CASRYTVEGQPQHF.

This clonotype was counted only a few times. The chain recombines TRBV12-3 or TRBV12-4 with TRBJ2-5, with unresolved D. This CDR3 is built from 12 residues. Between the trimmed V and J ends, which lost 5 bases and 4 bases, there was a span of 8 bases. The DNA of the CDR3 is TGTGCCAGCAGTCCCACCCTAGAGACCCAGTACTTC. It translates to CASSPTLETQYF.

This clonotype was observed at least ten times. The J gene is TRBJ2-2, the V gene TRBV20-1; no clear D gene. The V and J ends lost 0 bases and 7 bases respectively, with 9 bases between them. CDR1 and CDR2 (germline): DFQATT, SNEGSKA (reference sequence). This CDR3 is built from 13 residues. The CDR3 nucleotides read TGCAGTGCTAGAGAAAGGTTGGACGGGGAGCTGTTTTTT. It specifies CSARERLDGELFF.

The chain is built from TRBV30 and TRBJ2-2; no firm D call. This CDR3 has 11 residues. Between the trimmed V and J ends, which lost 7 bases and 7 bases, there was a span of 10 bases. Germline CDR1 is GTSNPN and CDR2 is SVGIG (reference sequence). The chain's CDR3 is CAYQPGGELFF. CDR3 nucleotide sequence: TGTGCCTACCAACCTGGCGGGGAGCTGTTTTTT.